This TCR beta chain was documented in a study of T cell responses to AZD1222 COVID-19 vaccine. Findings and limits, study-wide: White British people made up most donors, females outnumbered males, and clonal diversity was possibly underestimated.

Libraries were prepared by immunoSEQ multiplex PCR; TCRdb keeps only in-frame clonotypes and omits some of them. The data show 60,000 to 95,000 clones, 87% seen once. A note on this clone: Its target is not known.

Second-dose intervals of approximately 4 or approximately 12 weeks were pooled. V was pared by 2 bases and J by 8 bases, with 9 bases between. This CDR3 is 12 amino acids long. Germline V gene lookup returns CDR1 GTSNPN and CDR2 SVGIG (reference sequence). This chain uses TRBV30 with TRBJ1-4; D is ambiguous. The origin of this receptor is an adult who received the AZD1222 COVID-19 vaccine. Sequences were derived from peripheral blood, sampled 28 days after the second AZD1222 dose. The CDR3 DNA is TGTGCCTGGAGTATAGGGCAAGAAAAACTGTTTTTT. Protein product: CAWSIGQEKLFF.